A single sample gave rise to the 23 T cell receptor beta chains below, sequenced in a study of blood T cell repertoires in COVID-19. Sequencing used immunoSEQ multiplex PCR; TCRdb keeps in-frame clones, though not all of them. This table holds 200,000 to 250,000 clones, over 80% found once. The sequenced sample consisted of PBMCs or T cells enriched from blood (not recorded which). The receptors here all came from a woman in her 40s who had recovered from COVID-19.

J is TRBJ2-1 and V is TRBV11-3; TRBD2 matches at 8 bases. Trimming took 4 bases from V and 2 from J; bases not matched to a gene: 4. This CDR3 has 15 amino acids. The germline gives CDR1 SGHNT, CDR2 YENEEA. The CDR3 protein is CASSYSGDAYNEQFF. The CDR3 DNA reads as TGTGCCAGCAGCTATAGCGGGGACGCCTACAATGAGCAGTTCTTC. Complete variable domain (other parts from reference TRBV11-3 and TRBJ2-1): EAGVVQSPRYKIIEKKQPVAFWCNPISGHNTLYWYLQNLGQGPELLIRYENEEAVDDSQLPKDRFSAERLKGVDSTLKIQPAELGDSAVYLCASSYSGDAYNEQFFGPGTRLTVL.

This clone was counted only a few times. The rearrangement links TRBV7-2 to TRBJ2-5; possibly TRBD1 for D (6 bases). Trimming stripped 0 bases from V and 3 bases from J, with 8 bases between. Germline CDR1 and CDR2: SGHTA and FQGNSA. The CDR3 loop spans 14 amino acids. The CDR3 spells CASSLAAGEETQYF. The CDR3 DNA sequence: TGTGCCAGCAGCTTAGCTGCAGGGGAAGAGACCCAGTACTTC. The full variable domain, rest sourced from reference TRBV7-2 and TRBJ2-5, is GAGVSQSPSNKVTEKGKDVELRCDPISGHTALYWYRQSLGQGLEFLIYFQGNSAPDKSGLPSDRFSAERTGGSVSTLTIQRTQQEDSAVYLCASSLAAGEETQYFGPGTRLLVL.

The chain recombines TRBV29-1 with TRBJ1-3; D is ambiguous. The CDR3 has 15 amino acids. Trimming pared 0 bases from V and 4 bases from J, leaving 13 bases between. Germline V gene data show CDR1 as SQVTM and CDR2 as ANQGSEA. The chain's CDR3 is CSVEDLATGGNTIYF. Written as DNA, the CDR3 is TGCAGCGTTGAAGATCTTGCAACGGGAGGAAACACCATATATTTT.

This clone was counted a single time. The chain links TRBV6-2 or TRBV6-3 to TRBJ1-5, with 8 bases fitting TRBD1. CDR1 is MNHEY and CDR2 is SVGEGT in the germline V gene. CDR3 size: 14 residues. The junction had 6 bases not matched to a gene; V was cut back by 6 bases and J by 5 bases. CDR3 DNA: TGTGCCAGCAGCCCTGGACAGGGCTATCAGCCCCAGCATTTT. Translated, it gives CASSPGQGYQPQHF.

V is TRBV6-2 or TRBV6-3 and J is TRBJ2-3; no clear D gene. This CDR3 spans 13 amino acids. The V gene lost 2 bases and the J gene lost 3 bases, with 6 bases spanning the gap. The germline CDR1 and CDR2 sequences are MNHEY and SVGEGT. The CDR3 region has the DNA TGTGCCAGCAGTTACGAGTGGACAGATACGCAGTATTTT. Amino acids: CASSYEWTDTQYF.

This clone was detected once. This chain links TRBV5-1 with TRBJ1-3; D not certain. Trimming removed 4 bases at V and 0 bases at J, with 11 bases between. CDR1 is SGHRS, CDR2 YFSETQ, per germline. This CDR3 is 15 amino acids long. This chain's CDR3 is CASSPGVYSGNTIYF. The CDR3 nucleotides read TGCGCCAGCAGCCCCGGGGTCTACTCTGGAAACACCATATATTTT.

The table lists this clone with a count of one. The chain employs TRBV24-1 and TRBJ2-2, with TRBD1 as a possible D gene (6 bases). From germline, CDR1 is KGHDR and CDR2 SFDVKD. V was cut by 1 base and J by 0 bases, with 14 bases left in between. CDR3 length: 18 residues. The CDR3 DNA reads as TGTGCCACCAGTGATTTCAGGCCCTGGACAGCGAACACCGGGGAGCTGTTTTTT. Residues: CATSDFRPWTANTGELFF.

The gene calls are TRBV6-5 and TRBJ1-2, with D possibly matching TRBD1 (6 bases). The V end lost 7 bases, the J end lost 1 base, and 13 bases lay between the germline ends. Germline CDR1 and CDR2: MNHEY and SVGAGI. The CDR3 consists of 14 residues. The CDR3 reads CASNPSGVNYGYTF. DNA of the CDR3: TGTGCCAGCAATCCATCAGGGGTTAACTATGGCTACACCTTC.

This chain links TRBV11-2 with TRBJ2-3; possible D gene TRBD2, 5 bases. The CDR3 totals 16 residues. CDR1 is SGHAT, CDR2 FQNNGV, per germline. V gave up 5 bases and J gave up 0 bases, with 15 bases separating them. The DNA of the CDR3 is TGTGCCAGCAGCCGGGCCCCGCGGGCCAGCACAGATACGCAGTATTTT. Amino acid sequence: CASSRAPRASTDTQYF.

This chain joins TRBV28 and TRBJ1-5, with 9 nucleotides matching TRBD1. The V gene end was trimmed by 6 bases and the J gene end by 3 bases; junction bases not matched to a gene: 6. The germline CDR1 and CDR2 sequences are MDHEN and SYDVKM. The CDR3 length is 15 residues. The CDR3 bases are TGTGCCAGCAGGGGGACAGGGTTAGTCAATCAGCCCCAGCATTTT. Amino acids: CASRGTGLVNQPQHF.

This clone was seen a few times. The CDR3 reads CATSREWGEGEQYF. The DNA for the CDR3 is TGTGCCACCAGCAGAGAGTGGGGTGAGGGCGAGCAGTACTTC. The chain uses TRBV15 and TRBJ2-7; D is possibly TRBD2 (5 bases). The CDR3 totals 14 residues. V shed 0 bases and J shed 6 bases, with 12 bases lying between them. CDR1 and CDR2 from the germline V gene are LNHNV and YYDKDF (reference sequence).

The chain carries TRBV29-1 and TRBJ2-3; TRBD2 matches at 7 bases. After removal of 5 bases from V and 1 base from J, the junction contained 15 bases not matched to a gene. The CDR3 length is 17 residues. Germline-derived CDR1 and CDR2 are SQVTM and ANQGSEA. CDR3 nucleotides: TGCAGCGTTACTGGACTATGGCGGGAGACTCGCACAGATACGCAGTATTTT. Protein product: CSVTGLWRETRTDTQYF.

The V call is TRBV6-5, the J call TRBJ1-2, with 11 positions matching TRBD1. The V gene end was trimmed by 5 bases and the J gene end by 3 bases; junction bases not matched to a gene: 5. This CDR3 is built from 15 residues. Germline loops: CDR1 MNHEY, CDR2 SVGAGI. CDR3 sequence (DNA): TGTGCCAGCAGTACCGGACAGGGGGCCGACTATGGCTACACCTTC. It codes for CASSTGQGADYGYTF.

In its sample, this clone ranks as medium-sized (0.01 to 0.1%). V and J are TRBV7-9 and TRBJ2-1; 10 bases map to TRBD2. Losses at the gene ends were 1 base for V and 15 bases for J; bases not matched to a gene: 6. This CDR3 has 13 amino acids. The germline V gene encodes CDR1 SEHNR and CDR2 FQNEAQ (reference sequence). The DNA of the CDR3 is TGTGCCAGCAGCTTAGATCGAGCGGGAGGGCGGTTCTTC. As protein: CASSLDRAGGRFF.

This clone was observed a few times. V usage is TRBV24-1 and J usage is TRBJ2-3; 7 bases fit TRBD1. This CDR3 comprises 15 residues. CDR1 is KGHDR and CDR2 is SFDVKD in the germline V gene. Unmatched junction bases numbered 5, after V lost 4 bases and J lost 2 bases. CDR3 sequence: CATSEFGQATDTQYF. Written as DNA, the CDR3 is TGTGCCACCAGTGAGTTCGGACAGGCCACAGATACGCAGTATTTT.

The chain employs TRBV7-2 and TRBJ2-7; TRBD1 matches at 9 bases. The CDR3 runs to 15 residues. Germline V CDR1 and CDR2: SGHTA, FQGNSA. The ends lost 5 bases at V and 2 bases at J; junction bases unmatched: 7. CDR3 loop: CASSIHWTGAYEQYF. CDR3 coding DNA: TGTGCCAGCAGCATCCACTGGACAGGGGCCTACGAGCAGTACTTC.

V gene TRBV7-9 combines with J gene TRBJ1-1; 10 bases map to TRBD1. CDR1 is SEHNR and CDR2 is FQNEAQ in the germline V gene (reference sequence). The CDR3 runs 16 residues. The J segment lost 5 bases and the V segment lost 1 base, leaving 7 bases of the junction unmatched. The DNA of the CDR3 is TGTGCCAGCAGCTTAGGGACAGGGGGGAAGGGGACTGAAGCTTTCTTT. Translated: CASSLGTGGKGTEAFF.

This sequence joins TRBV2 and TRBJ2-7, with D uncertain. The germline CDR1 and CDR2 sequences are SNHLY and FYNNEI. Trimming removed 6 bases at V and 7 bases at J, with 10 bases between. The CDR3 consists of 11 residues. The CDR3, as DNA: TGTGCCAGCAGCCCTTTAGTTGAGCAGTACGTC. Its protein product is CASSPLVEQYV.

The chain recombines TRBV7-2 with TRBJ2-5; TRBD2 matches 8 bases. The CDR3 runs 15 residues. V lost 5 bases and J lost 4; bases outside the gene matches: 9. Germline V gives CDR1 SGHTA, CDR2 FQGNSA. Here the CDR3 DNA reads TGTGCCAGCAGCCTGATCGGAGCGGGAGCAGAGACCCAGTACTTC. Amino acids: CASSLIGAGAETQYF. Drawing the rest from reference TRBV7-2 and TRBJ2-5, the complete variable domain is GAGVSQSPSNKVTEKGKDVELRCDPISGHTALYWYRQSLGQGLEFLIYFQGNSAPDKSGLPSDRFSAERTGGSVSTLTIQRTQQEDSAVYLCASSLIGAGAETQYFGPGTRLLVL.

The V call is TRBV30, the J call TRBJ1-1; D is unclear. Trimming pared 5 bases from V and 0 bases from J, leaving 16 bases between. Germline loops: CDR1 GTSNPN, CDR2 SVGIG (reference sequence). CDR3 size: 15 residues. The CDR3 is CAWVVGHIMNTEAFF. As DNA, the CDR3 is TGTGCCTGGGTCGTTGGGCATATCATGAACACTGAAGCTTTCTTT.

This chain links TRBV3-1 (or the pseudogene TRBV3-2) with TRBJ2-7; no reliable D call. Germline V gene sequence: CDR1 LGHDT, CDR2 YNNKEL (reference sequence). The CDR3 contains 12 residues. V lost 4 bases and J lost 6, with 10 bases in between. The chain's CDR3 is CASSLDPFEQYF. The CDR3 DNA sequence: TGTGCCAGCAGCCTAGACCCTTTCGAGCAGTACTTC.

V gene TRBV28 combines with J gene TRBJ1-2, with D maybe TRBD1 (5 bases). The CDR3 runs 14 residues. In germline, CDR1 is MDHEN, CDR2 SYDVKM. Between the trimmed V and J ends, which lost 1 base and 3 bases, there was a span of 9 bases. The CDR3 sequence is CASSLSGFYYGYTF. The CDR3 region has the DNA TGTGCCAGCAGTTTATCAGGGTTCTACTATGGCTACACCTTC.

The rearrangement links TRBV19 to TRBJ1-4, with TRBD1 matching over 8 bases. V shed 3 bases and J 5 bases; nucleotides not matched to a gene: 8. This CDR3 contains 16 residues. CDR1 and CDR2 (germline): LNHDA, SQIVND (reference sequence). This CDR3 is CASSILDRASNEKLFF. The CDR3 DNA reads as TGTGCCAGTAGTATTTTGGACAGGGCCAGCAATGAAAAACTGTTTTTT.